Following are 29 T cell receptor beta chains from one sample sequenced in a study of T cells in tumors after PD-1 blockade. The table came from immunoSEQ multiplex PCR; TCRdb's copy has only in-frame clones and leaves some out. The profile shows about 60,000 clones, around 67% of them singletons. The sequencing here drew on PBMCs, taken after anti-PD-1 treatment. These receptors all stem from a human donor with basal cell carcinoma.

The chain combines TRBV27 with TRBJ2-6; D possibly corresponds to TRBD1 (6 bases). Trimming shortened V by 5 bases and J by 2 bases, and 19 bases separated the two germline ends. CDR1 and CDR2 from the germline V gene are MNHEY and SMNVEV (reference sequence). CDR3 length: 18 amino acids. Written as DNA, the CDR3 is TGTGCCAGCAGTGGGAAGACAGGAGCACAGGCTGGGGCCAACGTCCTGACTTTC. It specifies CASSGKTGAQAGANVLTF.

V usage is TRBV3-1 (or the pseudogene TRBV3-2) and J usage is TRBJ2-6; the D is unclear. Deletions cut 2 bases from V and 2 bases from J, with 7 bases between. CDR1 is LGHDT and CDR2 is YNNKEL in the germline V gene (reference sequence). The length of the CDR3 is 15 residues. CDR3 region: CASSQRVTGANVLTF. In DNA form, the CDR3 reads TGTGCCAGCAGCCAAAGGGTTACTGGGGCCAACGTCCTGACTTTC.

The rearrangement joins TRBV5-6 to TRBJ2-3; TRBD1 might be the D (5 bases). The CDR3 is 18 residues long. V was clipped by 1 base and J by 2 bases, with 20 bases between them. Germline assignment: CDR1 SGHDT and CDR2 YYEEEE. This CDR3 reads CASSLFKQRTRDTDTQYF. CDR3 DNA sequence: TGTGCCAGCAGCTTGTTCAAGCAACGGACACGCGACACAGATACGCAGTATTTT.

This chain links TRBV6-5 with TRBJ1-6; D is unresolved. The V gene lost 6 bases and the J gene lost 10 bases, with 19 bases spanning the gap. In germline, CDR1 is MNHEY, CDR2 SVGAGI. The CDR3 extends over 15 amino acids. The CDR3 sequence: CASRPPLQGSSPLHF. For the CDR3, the DNA is TGTGCCAGCAGACCCCCACTGCAAGGTAGCTCACCCCTCCACTTT.

The genes are TRBV5-5 and TRBJ2-5; the match to TRBD1 covers 9 bases. CDR3 length equals 15 residues. V lost 0 bases to trimming and J lost 6 bases; unmatched junction nucleotides: 6. Germline CDR1 and CDR2: SGHKS and YYEKEE (reference sequence). The CDR3 reads CASSLVLDRGQTQYF. CDR3 bases: TGTGCCAGCAGCTTGGTTTTGGACAGGGGACAGACCCAGTACTTC.

The chain carries TRBV10-3 and TRBJ2-7, with D perhaps TRBD2 (5 bases). CDR1 is ENHRY, CDR2 SYGVKD, per germline. Trimming left V 4 bases short and J 1 base short, with 14 bases between. The CDR3 loop spans 15 amino acids. As DNA, the CDR3 is TGTGCCATCAGTGCCGACTACTTCGGGTCCTACGAGCAGTACTTC. Translated: CAISADYFGSYEQYF.

A few counts support this clone. The genes are TRBV7-9 and TRBJ2-1; TRBD1 agrees at 8 bases. Germline assignment: CDR1 SEHNR and CDR2 FQNEAQ (reference sequence). Losses at the gene ends were 5 bases for V and 5 bases for J; bases not matched to a gene: 17. The CDR3 contains 18 residues. CDR3 sequence reads: CASSQNRQGQRGDNEQFF. DNA of the CDR3: TGTGCCAGCAGCCAGAACCGACAGGGGCAAAGGGGCGACAATGAGCAGTTCTTC.

This clone was counted once. The V call is TRBV18, the J call TRBJ2-7; tentative D call: TRBD1 (5 bases). CDR1 is KGHSH, CDR2 LQKENI, per germline. Trimming pared 5 bases from V and 5 bases from J, leaving 13 bases between. This CDR3 is built from 13 residues. The CDR3 nucleotides read TGTGCCAGCTCAACCCAGGCAGGGAACGAGCAGTACTTC. This gives the protein CASSTQAGNEQYF.

This chain links TRBV28 with TRBJ2-3, with D perhaps TRBD1 or TRBD2 (5 bases each). This CDR3 is 16 amino acids long. Germline CDR1 is MDHEN and CDR2 is SYDVKM. With 5 bases removed from V and 1 base from J, the gap between germline ends came to 16 bases. The chain's CDR3 is CASSEPSRGRTDTQYF. DNA of the CDR3: TGTGCCAGCAGTGAGCCCAGCCGGGGCCGCACAGATACGCAGTATTTT. Based on the CDR3 plus reference TRBV28 and TRBJ2-3, the full variable domain is DVKVTQSSRYLVKRTGEKVFLECVQDMDHENMFWYRQDPGLGLRLIYFSYDVKMKEKGDIPEGYSVSREKKERFSLILESASTNQTSMYLCASSEPSRGRTDTQYFGPGTRLTVL.

The V gene is TRBV24-1, the J gene TRBJ1-1, with 9 bases that match TRBD1. After removal of 5 bases from V and 0 bases from J, the junction contained 6 bases not matched to a gene. The length of the CDR3 is 16 residues. Per the germline V gene, CDR1 is KGHDR and CDR2 is SFDVKD. The CDR3 sequence is CATSASGTGMNTEAFF. The CDR3 DNA sequence: TGTGCCACCAGTGCTTCCGGGACAGGGATGAACACTGAAGCTTTCTTT.

The rearrangement links TRBV10-2 to TRBJ1-5; D ambiguous. The CDR3 runs 16 residues. CDR1 and CDR2 from the germline V gene are WSHSY and SAAADI. Trimming removed 0 bases from V and 5 bases from J, with 14 bases in between. CDR3 region: CASSESPPGEDQPQHF. Written as DNA, the CDR3 is TGCGCCAGCAGTGAGTCTCCCCCCGGGGAGGATCAGCCCCAGCATTTT.

In DNA, the CDR3 is TGCGCCAGCAGCCAAACCTCAGGTGGAGTTTCCTACGAGCAGTACTTC. Its translation: CASSQTSGGVSYEQYF. The chain recombines TRBV4-1 with TRBJ2-7; D unclear. V dropped 2 bases and J dropped 1 base, with 15 bases sitting between them. There are 16 residues in the CDR3. CDR1 and CDR2 from the germline V gene are MGHRA and YSYEKL.

This clone was counted only a few times. The chain couples TRBV29-1 to TRBJ2-7; 7 bases align to TRBD1. Germline V gene lookup returns CDR1 SQVTM and CDR2 ANQGSEA. The CDR3 has 10 amino acids. V lost 4 bases, J lost 13 bases, and 7 bases stayed unmatched. The DNA of the CDR3 is TGCAGCGTTGTCACAGGGGTTCAATACTTC. It codes for CSVVTGVQYF.

The CDR3 DNA follows: TGTGCCAGCAGTACCCTGGACGGGCAGCCCCAGCATTTT. It encodes CASSTLDGQPQHF. The V call is TRBV6-5, the J call TRBJ1-5, with unresolved D. Germline CDR1 MNHEY, CDR2 SVGAGI. This CDR3 spans 13 amino acids. With 5 bases removed from V and 7 bases from J, the gap between germline ends came to 12 bases.

The CDR3 is CASSYGTGVGSEKLFF. DNA for the CDR3: TGCGCCAGCAGCTATGGGACAGGGGTGGGTAGTGAAAAACTGTTTTTT. This chain uses TRBV5-1 with TRBJ1-4; 10 positions match TRBD1. Trimming took 3 bases from V and 7 from J; bases not matched to a gene: 9. The length of the CDR3 is 16 residues. Germline V gene lookup returns CDR1 SGHRS and CDR2 YFSETQ.

The chain couples TRBV5-6 to TRBJ2-1, with D perhaps TRBD1 (6 bases). Per germline, CDR1 SGHDT and CDR2 YYEEEE. The length of the CDR3 is 14 residues. Trimming took off 5 bases at V and 1 base at J, with 10 bases between the two ends. The CDR3 DNA reads as TGTGCCAGCAGGAAGGGGGTTTCCTACAATGAGCAGTTCTTC. As protein: CASRKGVSYNEQFF.

This chain connects TRBV6-5 to TRBJ2-7; TRBD1 matches at 11 bases. Germline lookup yields CDR1 MNHEY and CDR2 SVGAGI. With V trimmed by 7 bases and J by 3 bases, 8 bases remained unmatched. CDR3 length: 15 residues. The CDR3 is CASTSGQGVYYEQYF. The CDR3 DNA reads TGTGCCAGCACGTCGGGACAGGGGGTTTACTACGAGCAGTACTTC.

The chain carries TRBV7-2 and TRBJ1-5, with D maybe TRBD1 (6 bases). The V gene lost 6 bases and the J gene lost 4 bases, with 10 bases spanning the gap. Germline loops: CDR1 SGHTA, CDR2 FQGNSA. This CDR3 is built from 13 residues. DNA of the CDR3: TGTGCCAGCAGGTTTCAGGGGAATCAGCCCCAGCATTTT. This codes for CASRFQGNQPQHF.

The chain links TRBV6-2 or TRBV6-3 to TRBJ1-1; 7 bases line up with TRBD1. The CDR3 consists of 17 residues. The ends lost 5 bases at V and 0 bases at J; junction bases unmatched: 12. CDR1 and CDR2 (germline): MNHEY, SVGEGT. CDR3 in amino acids: CASSDDRVRLMNTEAFF. The CDR3 DNA follows: TGTGCCAGCAGTGACGACAGGGTGAGGCTCATGAACACTGAAGCTTTCTTT.

This clone was recorded once. The V call is TRBV4-1, the J call TRBJ2-2; 8 bases match TRBD2. V trimming: 9 bases; J trimming: 0 bases; junction bases outside the gene matches: 0. This CDR3 region has 13 residues. From germline, CDR1 is MGHRA and CDR2 YSYEKL. The CDR3 sequence: CASSGANTGELFF. Here the CDR3 DNA reads TGCGCCAGTAGCGGGGCGAACACCGGGGAGCTGTTTTTT.

This chain links TRBV2 with TRBJ1-1; 12 bases map to TRBD1. The CDR3 sequence is 13 residues long. V lost 5 bases, J lost 7 bases, and 2 bases stayed unmatched. CDR1 is SNHLY, CDR2 FYNNEI, per germline. The CDR3 sequence is CASSRDRGREAFF. CDR3 DNA: TGTGCCAGCAGTAGGGACAGGGGGCGTGAAGCTTTCTTT.

This clone has a handful of counts. As DNA, the CDR3 is TGTGCCAGCAGCCAGGGTCAACGGTCACCCCTCCACTTT. As protein: CASSQGQRSPLHF. The V and J genes are TRBV3-1 (or the pseudogene TRBV3-2) and TRBJ1-6; D is unclear. V was clipped by 3 bases and J by 10 bases, with 10 bases between them. Germline V gene data show CDR1 as LGHDT and CDR2 as YNNKEL (reference sequence). This CDR3 contains 13 residues.

This clone has a handful of counts. The chain couples TRBV19 to TRBJ2-1; TRBD2 aligns across 9 bases. This CDR3 has 15 residues. Losses at the gene ends were 1 base for V and 4 bases for J; bases not matched to a gene: 2. Germline V CDR1 and CDR2: LNHDA, SQIVND (reference sequence). The CDR3 DNA reads as TGTGCCAGTAGTATAGGACTAGCGGTTTACAATGAGCAGTTCTTC. Translated, it gives CASSIGLAVYNEQFF. The full variable domain, its missing parts supplied by reference TRBV19 and TRBJ2-1, is DGGITQSPKYLFRKEGQNVTLSCEQNLNHDAMYWYRQDPGQGLRLIYYSQIVNDFQKGDIAEGYSVSREKKESFPLTVTSAQKNPTAFYLCASSIGLAVYNEQFFGPGTRLTVL.

The chain combines TRBV10-2 with TRBJ2-7, with 9 bases matching TRBD1. The germline gives CDR1 WSHSY, CDR2 SAAADI. V lost 6 bases and J lost 3; bases outside the gene matches: 3. The CDR3 consists of 13 residues. The CDR3 sequence is CASSRQGDYEQYF. The CDR3 DNA reads TGCGCCAGCAGCAGACAGGGGGACTACGAGCAGTACTTC.

This clone occurred once. The J gene is TRBJ1-1, the V gene TRBV5-4; TRBD1 is a possible D gene (5 bases). Germline lookup yields CDR1 SGHNT and CDR2 YYREEE (reference sequence). Between the trimmed V and J ends, which lost 4 bases and 2 bases, there was a span of 15 bases. The CDR3 contains 15 residues. DNA of the CDR3: TGTGCCAGCAGCCGTGAGGACACATTCAACACTGAAGCTTTCTTT. Its translation is CASSREDTFNTEAFF.

The chain couples TRBV29-1 to TRBJ2-1, with D tentatively TRBD2 (5 bases). The CDR3 contains 15 residues. V was trimmed by 3 bases and J by 3 bases, leaving 15 bases between them. Germline V CDR1 and CDR2: SQVTM, ANQGSEA. CDR3 nucleotide sequence: TGCAGCGTTGATCCAGGCATGGGAGTCTACAATGAGCAGTTCTTC. Translation: CSVDPGMGVYNEQFF.

J is TRBJ1-5 and V is TRBV7-2; the D gene is possibly TRBD1 (6 bases). The CDR3 loop spans 16 amino acids. The V end was cut by 5 bases, the J end by 3 bases, with 17 bases between. In germline, CDR1 is SGHTA, CDR2 FQGNSA. The CDR3 sequence is CASSPAVGGNNQPQHF. The CDR3 nucleotides are TGTGCCAGCAGCCCTGCGGTGGGGGGCAACAATCAGCCCCAGCATTTT. Full variable domain (outside the CDR3, taken from reference TRBV7-2 and TRBJ1-5): GAGVSQSPSNKVTEKGKDVELRCDPISGHTALYWYRQSLGQGLEFLIYFQGNSAPDKSGLPSDRFSAERTGGSVSTLTIQRTQQEDSAVYLCASSPAVGGNNQPQHFGDGTRLSIL.

This rearrangement joins TRBV24-1 to TRBJ1-1; 7 nucleotides match TRBD1. V was clipped by 2 bases and J by 7 bases; unmatched bases: 9. Germline CDR1 is KGHDR and CDR2 is SFDVKD. The CDR3 covers 15 residues. As DNA, the CDR3 is TGTGCCACCAGTGATTCCCGTCCAGGGGGGGGTGAAGCTTTCTTT. Its protein is CATSDSRPGGGEAFF.

The chain recombines TRBV7-8 with TRBJ2-2, with TRBD2 identical over 7 bases. Germline V gene data show CDR1 as SGHVS and CDR2 as FQNEAQ. CDR3 length: 17 amino acids. The ends lost 5 bases at V and 5 bases at J; junction bases unmatched: 14. CDR3 sequence: CASSVNFEREGTGELFF. The CDR3 coding sequence is TGTGCCAGCAGCGTAAACTTCGAGAGGGAGGGAACCGGGGAGCTGTTTTTT.